This TCR beta chain was recorded in a study of radiation and T cells in renal cell carcinoma. The time point denotes: blood 4 weeks post-SBRT, at nephrectomy. Stated treatment: 15 Gy SBRT to primary tumor, nephrectomy 4 weeks later. Generated by immunoSEQ multiplex PCR, the TCRdb table keeps only in-frame clones and is missing some. The sample includes about 140,000 clones, around 88% seen only once; the top ten take roughly 17%. The sample in question was blood, obtained from a patient whose treatment included radiotherapy and nephrectomy. The sequence came from a woman between 50 and 59 years old with renal cell carcinoma.

CDR3 nucleotide sequence: TGTGCCAGCTCCAACGTAGGGGGCTTCTACGAGCAGTACTTC. Encoded protein: CASSNVGGFYEQYF. The chain employs TRBV7-2 and TRBJ2-7; 7 positions agree with TRBD1. The CDR3 has 14 amino acids. The junction had 10 bases not matched to a gene; V was cut back by 8 bases and J by 3 bases. Germline assignment: CDR1 SGHTA and CDR2 FQGNSA.